The 28 T cell receptor beta chains below were found in one sample sequenced in a study of CD8 T cells in ankylosing spondylitis. Study observations and caveats: Ankylosing spondylitis blood appeared to be characterized by a TCR beta motif of roughly eight highly homologous variants.

TCRdb reprocessed the 5' RACE reads with MiXCR, giving one entry per CDR3 protein. This table holds under 850,000 distinct CDR3 sequences, 15% to 20% found once. No cognate antigen is known for these TCRs. Sequencing used blood, either unsorted or a sorted T cell fraction (not recorded which). All receptors derive from a male donor with ankylosing spondylitis.

This clonotype was picked up a small number of times. The rearrangement uses TRBV20-1 and TRBJ1-5; D not certain. Germline values: CDR1 DFQATT, CDR2 SNEGSKA (reference sequence). This CDR3 has 15 residues. Trimming pared 5 bases from V and 1 base from J, leaving 15 bases between. The CDR3 spells CSAERSSSSNQPQHF. Here the CDR3 DNA reads TGCAGTGCTGAGAGGAGTAGTTCAAGCAATCAGCCCCAGCATTTT.

Only a few counts were recorded for this clonotype. The CDR3 here is CASSLAGGSGSGNTIYF. As DNA, the CDR3 is TGCGCCAGCAGCTTAGCCGGCGGGTCCGGCTCTGGAAACACCATATATTTT. This chain connects TRBV5-1 to TRBJ1-3; D is ambiguous. V lost 2 bases and J 0 bases, leaving 15 bases between the germline ends. The CDR3 extends over 17 amino acids. CDR1 SGHRS and CDR2 YFSETQ come from the germline V gene.

The J gene is TRBJ2-1, the V gene TRBV12-3 or TRBV12-4, with D maybe TRBD1 (7 bases). CDR3 length: 13 residues. The germline V and J ends were trimmed by 2 bases and 9 bases, with 11 bases remaining between them. CDR3 residues: CASSLRRDSEQFF. CDR3 DNA sequence: TGTGCCAGCAGTTTACGGCGGGACAGTGAGCAGTTCTTC.

This clonotype was counted a few times. The V gene is TRBV20-1, the J gene TRBJ1-2, with TRBD1 matching 8 bases. Germline V gene data show CDR1 as DFQATT and CDR2 as SNEGSKA (reference sequence). The length of the CDR3 is 15 residues. Trimming removed 3 bases from V and 2 bases from J; junction bases left unmatched: 8. In nucleotides, the CDR3 is TGCAGTGCTAGGCCTCCGGGACAGGAAAACTATGGCTACACCTTC. This codes for CSARPPGQENYGYTF.

The V call is TRBV29-1, the J call TRBJ1-5, with D maybe TRBD1 (6 bases). Trimming took 3 bases from V and 4 from J, leaving 10 bases between them. The CDR3 has 13 residues. Looked up from germline, CDR1 is SQVTM and CDR2 is ANQGSEA. The chain's CDR3 is CSVDSGDNQPQHF. DNA of the CDR3: TGCAGCGTTGATTCAGGGGATAATCAGCCCCAGCATTTT.

This clonotype was picked up many times. The chain links TRBV29-1 to TRBJ2-7, with D tentatively TRBD2 (7 bases). CDR3 length: 11 residues. The V and J ends lost 6 bases and 4 bases respectively, with 10 bases between them. The germline V gene encodes CDR1 SQVTM and CDR2 ANQGSEA. The CDR3 region has the DNA TGCAGCGTAGGGGGGGTATACGAGCAGTACTTC. Its protein product is CSVGGVYEQYF.

J is TRBJ2-3 and V is TRBV27; 8 positions agree with TRBD2. Germline V lookup: CDR1 MNHEY, CDR2 SMNVEV (reference sequence). J gave up 1 base and V 8 bases, and 2 bases lay outside the gene matches. The CDR3 extends over 13 amino acids. Written as DNA, the CDR3 is TGTGCCAGCGGGACTAGAGGCACAGATACGCAGTATTTT. It encodes CASGTRGTDTQYF.

This sequence joins TRBV5-6 and TRBJ2-1, with D perhaps matching TRBD1 or TRBD2 (5 bases each). The CDR3 totals 15 residues. Germline V gene lookup returns CDR1 SGHDT and CDR2 YYEEEE. The germline V and J ends were trimmed by 4 bases and 9 bases, with 20 bases remaining between them. CDR3: CASSQGAKLFFEQFF. CDR3 DNA: TGTGCCAGCAGCCAGGGAGCCAAGCTTTTCTTTGAGCAGTTCTTC.

This rearrangement joins TRBV30 to TRBJ1-5; TRBD1 agrees at 11 bases. CDR1 and CDR2 (germline): GTSNPN, SVGIG (reference sequence). The junction had 3 bases not matched to a gene; V was cut back by 3 bases and J by 5 bases. This CDR3 spans 14 amino acids. The CDR3 coding sequence is TGTGCCTGGAGCTCGGGACAGGGGGATCAGCCCCAGCATTTT. Protein product: CAWSSGQGDQPQHF.

The gene calls are TRBV24-1 and TRBJ2-1; 13 bases are a match to TRBD2. Germline CDR1 KGHDR, CDR2 SFDVKD. The CDR3 runs to 16 residues. V gave up 3 bases and J gave up 9 bases; unmatched junction bases: 7. In DNA, the CDR3 is TGTGCCACCAGTGATGCCCGGACTAGCGGGAGTAGTGAGCAGTTCTTC. Protein: CATSDARTSGSSEQFF.

This rearrangement joins TRBV7-2 to TRBJ2-5; a possible D gene is TRBD2 (5 bases). Germline V gene lookup returns CDR1 SGHTA and CDR2 FQGNSA. Trimming took off 1 base at V and 1 base at J, with 10 bases between the two ends. The CDR3 is 15 residues long. CDR3 protein: CASSLEAASQETQYF. CDR3 DNA: TGTGCCAGCAGCTTAGAAGCGGCCTCCCAAGAGACCCAGTACTTC. Drawing the rest from reference TRBV7-2 and TRBJ2-5, the complete variable domain is GAGVSQSPSNKVTEKGKDVELRCDPISGHTALYWYRQSLGQGLEFLIYFQGNSAPDKSGLPSDRFSAERTGGSVSTLTIQRTQQEDSAVYLCASSLEAASQETQYFGPGTRLLVL.

This clonotype was picked up a small number of times. The rearrangement uses TRBV12-3 or TRBV12-4 and TRBJ2-3; 7 nucleotides agree with TRBD1. CDR3 size: 12 residues. V dropped 7 bases and J dropped 9; count of bases not matched to a gene: 7. The CDR3 nucleotides are TGTGCCAGCACCTGGGACAGAGTCACGCAGTATTTT. Its translation: CASTWDRVTQYF.

As for this clonotype: The junction differs from germline at one of its ends, possibly a read error. The J gene is TRBJ2-2, the V gene TRBV12-3 or TRBV12-4; 7 nucleotides line up with TRBD2. The CDR3 sequence is 19 residues long. CDR3 protein: CTSSLGPGGVAANTGELFF. CDR3 coding DNA: TGTACCAGCAGTTTGGGACCGGGGGGAGTAGCGGCGAACACCGGGGAGCTGTTTTTT.

This clonotype was counted ten times or more. The V gene is TRBV12-3 or TRBV12-4, the J gene TRBJ1-1; D uncertain. CDR3 size: 13 residues. The germline V and J ends were trimmed by 3 bases and 5 bases, with 10 bases remaining between them. CDR3 loop: CASSFAVGTEAFF. The DNA of the CDR3 is TGTGCCAGCAGTTTCGCGGTAGGGACTGAAGCTTTCTTT.

The chain is built from TRBV5-1 and TRBJ1-2, with D tentatively TRBD1 (5 bases). The germline CDR1 and CDR2 sequences are SGHRS and YFSETQ. The CDR3 runs 14 residues. The ends were cut back, 0 bases at V and 6 bases at J, with 12 bases in the middle. The CDR3 reads CASSLAGEGNGYTF. The CDR3 DNA follows: TGCGCCAGCAGCTTGGCCGGGGAGGGGAATGGCTACACCTTC.

The rearrangement joins TRBV7-2 to TRBJ2-7; perhaps TRBD1 as D (5 bases). Trimming shortened V by 5 bases and J by 2 bases, and 13 bases separated the two germline ends. The V gene's germline CDR1 is SGHTA and CDR2 FQGNSA. The CDR3 is 14 residues long. The CDR3 DNA reads TGTGCCAGCAGCGTTTCTAGGGGAACCTACGAGCAGTACTTC. This sequence encodes CASSVSRGTYEQYF.

This clonotype was picked up many times. The CDR3 DNA reads TGTGCCATCAGTGTTCAGGAGGGAGACTATGGCTACACCTTC. Residues: CAISVQEGDYGYTF. The gene calls are TRBV10-3 and TRBJ1-2; D remains ambiguous. Germline assignment: CDR1 ENHRY and CDR2 SYGVKD. Trimming left V 4 bases short and J 3 bases short, with 12 bases between. The length of the CDR3 is 14 residues.

This clonotype was counted between two and nine times. The chain couples TRBV12-3 or TRBV12-4 to TRBJ2-1; 10 positions agree with TRBD1. The CDR3 covers 15 residues. The ends lost 8 bases at V and 3 bases at J; junction bases unmatched: 7. The CDR3 sequence is CASGDRGWVYNEQFF. Here the CDR3 DNA reads TGTGCCAGCGGGGACAGGGGATGGGTCTACAATGAGCAGTTCTTC.

This clonotype has only a few counts. The J gene is TRBJ2-1, the V gene TRBV12-3 or TRBV12-4; 12 positions agree with TRBD2. J lost 10 bases, V lost 5 bases, and 9 bases had no gene match. The CDR3 sequence is 15 residues long. CDR3 coding DNA: TGTGCCAGCAGTCGACTAGCGGGGGACCGGGGGGAGCAGTTCTTC. It codes for CASSRLAGDRGEQFF.

The CDR3 coding sequence is TGCGCCAGCAGCCTAGGGGGGGGTTATGAGACCCAGTACTTC. Translated, it gives CASSLGGGYETQYF. This chain joins TRBV5-1 and TRBJ2-5; TRBD2 is a possible D gene (7 bases). Germline CDR1 SGHRS, CDR2 YFSETQ. This CDR3 is 14 amino acids long. With 4 bases removed from V and 5 bases from J, the gap between germline ends came to 15 bases. Looking up the rest from reference TRBV5-1 and TRBJ2-5 gives the full variable domain: KAGVTQTPRYLIKTRGQQVTLSCSPISGHRSVSWYQQTPGQGLQFLFEYFSETQRNKGNFPGRFSGRQFSNSRSEMNVSTLELGDSALYLCASSLGGGYETQYFGPGTRLLVL.

The chain recombines TRBV24-1 with TRBJ2-3; 9 positions agree with TRBD2. The CDR3 loop spans 14 amino acids. Germline assignment: CDR1 KGHDR and CDR2 SFDVKD. Trimming cost V 4 bases and J 8 bases; bases outside gene matches: 6. CDR3 bases: TGTGCCACCAGTGACCGATTTAGCGGGAGTACGCAGTATTTT. Translation gives CATSDRFSGSTQYF.

DNA of the CDR3: TGCGCCAGCAGCCAAGAGTTAGCGGATTACAATGAGCAGTTCTTC. Its protein product is CASSQELADYNEQFF. J is TRBJ2-1 and V is TRBV4-3; a weak D match, TRBD2 (6 bases). CDR1 and CDR2 from the germline V gene are LGHNA and YSLEER. The V end lost 0 bases, the J end lost 4 bases, and 10 bases lay between the germline ends. This CDR3 region has 15 residues.

Concerning this clonotype: The junction does not match germline at one end; this may be a read error. V and J are TRBV29-1 and TRBJ2-7; D is ambiguous. This CDR3 spans 11 amino acids. Germline V gives CDR1 SQVTM, CDR2 ANQGSEA. The CDR3 nucleotides read TGCAGCGTTCAAGAAGCCTACGAGCAGTACTTC. This codes for CSVQEAYEQYF.

This clonotype was seen only a few times. This chain connects TRBV12-3 or TRBV12-4 to TRBJ2-4; D is possibly TRBD2 (7 bases). This CDR3 is built from 12 residues. Trimming cost V 7 bases and J 9 bases, with 13 bases left between them. CDR3 DNA: TGTGCCAGCATGGGAGGGGGGGGCATTCAGTACTTC. It yields the protein CASMGGGGIQYF.

This clonotype was observed a few times. The rearrangement uses TRBV12-3 or TRBV12-4 and TRBJ2-2; TRBD1 might be the D (6 bases). This CDR3 has 15 amino acids. Trimming shortened V by 7 bases and J by 5 bases, and 17 bases separated the two germline ends. Here the CDR3 reads CASNLRQARTGELFF. CDR3 DNA sequence: TGTGCCAGCAACCTGCGACAGGCAAGGACCGGGGAGCTGTTTTTT.

The chain employs TRBV21-1 and TRBJ2-2; the table's D gene call, TRBD2, was not cross checked with the DNA. TRBV21-1 is tagged as a pseudogene. The CDR3 length is 17 residues. The CDR3 sequence: CASSKEASDRTPGELFF. The DNA for the CDR3 is TGTGCCAGCAGCAAAGAGGCTAGCGATAGAACACCGGGGGAGCTGTTTTTT.

This chain uses TRBV20-1 with TRBJ2-3, with 12 bases lining up with TRBD2. Trimming cost V 2 bases and J 11 bases; bases outside gene matches: 8. The CDR3 consists of 14 residues. Per germline, CDR1 DFQATT and CDR2 SNEGSKA (reference sequence). The CDR3 DNA sequence: TGCAGTGCTAGACGGCTAGCGGGAGGGATTATGCAGTATTTT. Translated, it gives CSARRLAGGIMQYF.

This chain connects TRBV7-9 to TRBJ1-1; D may be TRBD1 (6 bases). The V end was cut by 5 bases, the J end by 3 bases, with 13 bases between. Per the germline V gene, CDR1 is SEHNR and CDR2 is FQNEAQ (reference sequence). The CDR3 spans 14 residues. The CDR3 DNA is TGTGCCAGCAGCGCCGGGGGCTGGGACACTGAAGCTTTCTTT. The encoded protein is CASSAGGWDTEAFF.